This TCR beta chain comes out of a study of tumor and adjacent non-tumor tissue in lung cancer. The wider study: The cohort had about 12 adenocarcinoma, a couple of squamous cell and 1 small cell patients. About 4.2 million productive TCRbeta reads were obtained per sample on average. Patients were aged 31 to 76, roughly nine men and roughly 5 women, stage I to III.

In regard to this clonotype: The germline gene is not matched at one end of the junction; a read error may be the cause.

A modified ARM-PCR protocol with three rounds of nested PCR amplified TCRbeta. TCRdb recomputed calls from the multiplex PCR reads with MiXCR, one row per CDR3 protein. The sample consists of 85,000 or so distinct CDR3 sequences, more than 75% of them appearing once. This sample's RNA came from whole unsorted tissue. More than 3 cm separated this lung sample from the edge of the tumor. CDR1 is GTSNPN and CDR2 is SVGIG in the germline V gene (reference sequence). This CDR3 comprises 12 residues. The J gene is TRBJ1-2, the V gene TRBV30; D gene uncertain. The receptor comes from a woman aged 45-65 years with non-small cell lung cancer. Sequenced material: distant non-tumor lung tissue. The CDR3 DNA follows: TGTGCCAGGAGAGGAGTAAGCTATGGCCACACCTTC. As protein: CARRGVSYGHTF.